The present T cell receptor (beta chain) was sequenced within a study of T cells expressing NK-cell markers. For the study at large: One of eight sequenced donors was HCMV-seronegative; the other seven were seropositive.

TCRdb reprocessed the 5' RACE reads and reports one entry per CDR3 protein, with no DNA. The listing contains more than 120,000 distinct CDR3 sequences. Germline values: CDR1 LGHDT, CDR2 YNNKEL (reference sequence). CDR3 length equals 16 residues. This clonotype was sampled from a man aged 18 to 35 in good health. The rearrangement links TRBV3-1 to TRBJ1-2; TCRdb designates TRBD1, a call that cannot be tested without DNA. The source material was blood T cells: a sorted CD56 or NKG2C T cell subset, CD4+ or CD8+ T cells, or bulk PBMC T cells (not recorded which). CDR3: CASSQSLRDSIYGYTF.